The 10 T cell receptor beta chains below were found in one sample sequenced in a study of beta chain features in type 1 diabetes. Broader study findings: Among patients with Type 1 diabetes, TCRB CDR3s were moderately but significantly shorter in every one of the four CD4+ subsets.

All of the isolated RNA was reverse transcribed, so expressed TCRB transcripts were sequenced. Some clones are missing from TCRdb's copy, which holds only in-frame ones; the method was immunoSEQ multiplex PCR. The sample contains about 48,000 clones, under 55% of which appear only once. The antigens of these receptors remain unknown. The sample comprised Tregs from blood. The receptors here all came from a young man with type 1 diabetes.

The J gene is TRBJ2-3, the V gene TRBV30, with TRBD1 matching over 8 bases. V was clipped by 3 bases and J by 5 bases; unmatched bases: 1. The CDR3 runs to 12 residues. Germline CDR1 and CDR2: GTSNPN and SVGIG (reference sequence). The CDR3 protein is CAWSGQGDTQYF. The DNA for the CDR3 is TGTGCCTGGAGCGGACAGGGAGATACGCAGTATTTT.

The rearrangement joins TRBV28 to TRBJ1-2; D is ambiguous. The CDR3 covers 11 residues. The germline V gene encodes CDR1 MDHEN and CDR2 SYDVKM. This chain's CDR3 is CGISSRYGYTF. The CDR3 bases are TGTGGAATATCCTCGAGGTATGGCTACACCTTC.

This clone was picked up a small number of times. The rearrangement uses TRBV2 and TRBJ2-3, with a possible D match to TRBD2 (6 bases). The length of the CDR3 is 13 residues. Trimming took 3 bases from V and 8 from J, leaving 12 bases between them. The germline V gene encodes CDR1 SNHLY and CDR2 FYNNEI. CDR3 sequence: CASSDYLGGTQYF. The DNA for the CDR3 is TGTGCCAGCAGTGATTATTTGGGGGGTACGCAGTATTTT.

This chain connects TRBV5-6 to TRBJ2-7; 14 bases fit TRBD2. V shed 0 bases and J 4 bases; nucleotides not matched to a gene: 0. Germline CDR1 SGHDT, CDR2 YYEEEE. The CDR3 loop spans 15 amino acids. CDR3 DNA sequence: TGTGCCAGCAGCTTGGGACTAGCGGGAGGGTACGAGCAGTACTTC. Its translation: CASSLGLAGGYEQYF.

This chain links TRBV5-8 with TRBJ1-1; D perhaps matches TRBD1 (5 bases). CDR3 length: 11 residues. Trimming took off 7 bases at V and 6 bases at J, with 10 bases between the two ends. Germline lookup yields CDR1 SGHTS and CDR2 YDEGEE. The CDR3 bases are TGTGCCAGCCGAGCCAGGGCTGAAGCTTTCTTT. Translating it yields CASRARAEAFF.

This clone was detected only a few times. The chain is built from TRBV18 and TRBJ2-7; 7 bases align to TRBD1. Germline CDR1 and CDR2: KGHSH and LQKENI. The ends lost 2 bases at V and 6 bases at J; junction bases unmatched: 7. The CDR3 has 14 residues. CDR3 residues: CASSPGTAPGEQYF. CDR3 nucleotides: TGTGCCAGCTCACCAGGGACAGCCCCCGGCGAGCAGTACTTC.

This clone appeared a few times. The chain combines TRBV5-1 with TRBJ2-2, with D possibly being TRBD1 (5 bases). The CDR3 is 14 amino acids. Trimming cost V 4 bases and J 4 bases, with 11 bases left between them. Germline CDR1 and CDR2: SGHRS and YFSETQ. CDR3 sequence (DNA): TGCGCCAGCAGCACCGGACAAAGCACCGGGGAGCTGTTTTTT. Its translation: CASSTGQSTGELFF.

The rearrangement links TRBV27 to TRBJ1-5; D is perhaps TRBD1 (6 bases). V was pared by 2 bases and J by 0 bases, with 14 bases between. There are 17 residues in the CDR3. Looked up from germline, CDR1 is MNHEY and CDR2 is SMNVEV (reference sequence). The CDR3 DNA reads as TGTGCCAGCAGTTTAATGGCAGGGGCTTATAGCAATCAGCCCCAGCATTTT. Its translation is CASSLMAGAYSNQPQHF.

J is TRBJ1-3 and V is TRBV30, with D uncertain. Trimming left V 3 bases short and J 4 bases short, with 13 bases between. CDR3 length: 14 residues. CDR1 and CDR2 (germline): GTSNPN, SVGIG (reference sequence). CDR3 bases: TGTGCCTGGAGAGGTACAGTGTACGGAAACACCATATATTTT. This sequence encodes CAWRGTVYGNTIYF.

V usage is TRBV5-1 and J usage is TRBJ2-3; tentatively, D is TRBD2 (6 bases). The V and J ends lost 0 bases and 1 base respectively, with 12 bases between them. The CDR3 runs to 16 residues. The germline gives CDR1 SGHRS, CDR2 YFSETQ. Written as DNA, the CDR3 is TGCGCCAGCAGCTTGGACTTGGGCGGGGGCACAGATACGCAGTATTTT. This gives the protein CASSLDLGGGTDTQYF.